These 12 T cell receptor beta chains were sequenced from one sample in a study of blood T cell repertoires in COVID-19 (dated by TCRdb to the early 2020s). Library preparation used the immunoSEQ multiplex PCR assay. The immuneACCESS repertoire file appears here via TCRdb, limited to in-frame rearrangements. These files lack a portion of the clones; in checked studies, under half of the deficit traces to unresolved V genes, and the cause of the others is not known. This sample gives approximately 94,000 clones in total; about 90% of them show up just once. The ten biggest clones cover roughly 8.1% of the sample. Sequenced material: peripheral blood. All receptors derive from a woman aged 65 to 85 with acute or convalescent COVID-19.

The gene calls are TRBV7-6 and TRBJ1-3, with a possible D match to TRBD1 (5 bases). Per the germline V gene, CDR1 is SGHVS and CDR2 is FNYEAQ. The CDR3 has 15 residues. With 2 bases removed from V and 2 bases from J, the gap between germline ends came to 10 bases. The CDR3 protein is CASSLRGITGNTIYF. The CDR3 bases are TGTGCCAGCAGCTTACGGGGGATCACTGGAAACACCATATATTTT. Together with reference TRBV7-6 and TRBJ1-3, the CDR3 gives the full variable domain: GAGVSQSPRYKVTKRGQDVALRCDPISGHVSLYWYRQALGQGPEFLTYFNYEAQQDKSGLPNDRFSAERPEGSISTLTIQRTEQRDSAMYRCASSLRGITGNTIYFGEGSWLTVV.

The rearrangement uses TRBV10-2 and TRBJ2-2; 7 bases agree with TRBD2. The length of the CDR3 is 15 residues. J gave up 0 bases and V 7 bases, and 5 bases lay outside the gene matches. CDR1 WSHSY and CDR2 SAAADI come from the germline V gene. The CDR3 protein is CASTGLGANTGELFF. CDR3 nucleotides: TGCGCCAGCACAGGACTAGGGGCGAACACCGGGGAGCTGTTTTTT.

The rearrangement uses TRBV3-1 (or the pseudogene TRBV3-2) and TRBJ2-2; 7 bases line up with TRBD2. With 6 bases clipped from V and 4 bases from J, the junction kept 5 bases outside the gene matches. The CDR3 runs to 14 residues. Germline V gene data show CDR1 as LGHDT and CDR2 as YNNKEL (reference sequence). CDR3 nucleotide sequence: TGTGCCAGCAGAACCGGGACTACCACCGGGGAGCTGTTTTTT. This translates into CASRTGTTTGELFF.

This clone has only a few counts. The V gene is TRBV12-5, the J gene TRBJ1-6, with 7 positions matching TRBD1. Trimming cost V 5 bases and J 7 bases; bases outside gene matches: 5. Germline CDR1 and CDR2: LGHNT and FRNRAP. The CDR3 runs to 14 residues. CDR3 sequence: CASGAGDSNSPLHF. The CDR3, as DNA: TGTGCTAGTGGTGCCGGGGACAGCAATTCACCCCTCCACTTT.

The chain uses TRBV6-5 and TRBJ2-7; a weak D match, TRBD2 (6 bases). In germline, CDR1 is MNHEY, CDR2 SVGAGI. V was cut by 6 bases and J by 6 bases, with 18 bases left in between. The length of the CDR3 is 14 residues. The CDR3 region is CASSLGLSLGEQYF. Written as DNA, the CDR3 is TGTGCCAGCAGCCTAGGACTATCTTTGGGCGAGCAGTACTTC.

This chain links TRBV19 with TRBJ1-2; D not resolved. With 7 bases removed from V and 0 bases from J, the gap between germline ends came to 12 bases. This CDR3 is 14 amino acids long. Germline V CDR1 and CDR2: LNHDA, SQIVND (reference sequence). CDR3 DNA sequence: TGTGCCAGTATCCCGGACGGGGCTAACTATGGCTACACCTTC. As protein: CASIPDGANYGYTF.

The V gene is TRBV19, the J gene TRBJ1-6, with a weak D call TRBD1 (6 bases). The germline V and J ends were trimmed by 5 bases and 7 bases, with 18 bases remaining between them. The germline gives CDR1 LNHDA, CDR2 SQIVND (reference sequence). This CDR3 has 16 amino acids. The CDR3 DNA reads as TGTGCCAGTAGTCCAAAGAACAGGGTGAAGAATTCACCCCTCCACTTT. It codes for CASSPKNRVKNSPLHF.

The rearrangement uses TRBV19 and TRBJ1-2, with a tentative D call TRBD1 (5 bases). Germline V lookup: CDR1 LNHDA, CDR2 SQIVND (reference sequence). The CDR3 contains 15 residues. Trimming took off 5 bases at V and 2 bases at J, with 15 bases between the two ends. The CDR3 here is CASSPHGGGNYGYTF. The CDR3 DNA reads TGTGCCAGTAGTCCCCACGGGGGGGGGAACTATGGCTACACCTTC.

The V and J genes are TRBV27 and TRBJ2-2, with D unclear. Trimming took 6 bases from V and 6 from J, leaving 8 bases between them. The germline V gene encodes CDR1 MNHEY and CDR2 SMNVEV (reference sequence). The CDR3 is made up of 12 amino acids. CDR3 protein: CASRPRAGELFF. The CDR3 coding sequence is TGTGCCAGCAGACCCCGAGCCGGGGAGCTGTTTTTT.

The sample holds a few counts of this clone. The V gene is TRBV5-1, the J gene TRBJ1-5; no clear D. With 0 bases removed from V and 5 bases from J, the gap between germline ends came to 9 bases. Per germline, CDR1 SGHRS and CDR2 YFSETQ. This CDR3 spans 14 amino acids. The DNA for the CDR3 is TGCGCCAGCAGCTTGGACAGCGGGGATCAGCCCCAGCATTTT. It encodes CASSLDSGDQPQHF.

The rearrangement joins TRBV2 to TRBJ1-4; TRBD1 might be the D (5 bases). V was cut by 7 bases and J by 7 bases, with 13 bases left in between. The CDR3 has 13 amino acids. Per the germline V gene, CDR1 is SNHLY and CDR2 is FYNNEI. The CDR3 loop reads CASKWGEREKLFF. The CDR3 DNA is TGTGCCAGCAAGTGGGGGGAGCGTGAAAAACTGTTTTTT.

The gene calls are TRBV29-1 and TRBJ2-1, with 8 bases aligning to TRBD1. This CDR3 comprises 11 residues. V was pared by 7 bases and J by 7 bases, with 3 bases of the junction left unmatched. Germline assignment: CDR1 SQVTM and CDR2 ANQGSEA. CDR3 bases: TGCAGCGGTGGACAGGGTAATGAGCAGTTCTTC. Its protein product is CSGGQGNEQFF.